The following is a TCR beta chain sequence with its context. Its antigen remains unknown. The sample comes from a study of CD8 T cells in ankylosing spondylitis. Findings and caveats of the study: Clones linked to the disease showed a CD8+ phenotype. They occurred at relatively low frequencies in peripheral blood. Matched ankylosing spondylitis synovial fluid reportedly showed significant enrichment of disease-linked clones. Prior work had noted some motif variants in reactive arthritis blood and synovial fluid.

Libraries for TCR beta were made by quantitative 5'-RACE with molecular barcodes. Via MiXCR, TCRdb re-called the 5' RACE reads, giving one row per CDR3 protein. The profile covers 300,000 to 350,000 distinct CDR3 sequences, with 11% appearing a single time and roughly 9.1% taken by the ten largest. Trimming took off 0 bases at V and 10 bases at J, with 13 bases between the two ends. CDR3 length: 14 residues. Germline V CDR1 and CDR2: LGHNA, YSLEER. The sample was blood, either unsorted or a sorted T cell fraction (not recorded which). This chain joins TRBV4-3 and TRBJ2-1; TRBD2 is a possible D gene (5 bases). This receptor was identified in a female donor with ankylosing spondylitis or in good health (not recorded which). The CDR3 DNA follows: TGCGCCAGCAGCCAAGATATCCCTAGCTGGGAGCAGTTCTTC. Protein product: CASSQDIPSWEQFF.